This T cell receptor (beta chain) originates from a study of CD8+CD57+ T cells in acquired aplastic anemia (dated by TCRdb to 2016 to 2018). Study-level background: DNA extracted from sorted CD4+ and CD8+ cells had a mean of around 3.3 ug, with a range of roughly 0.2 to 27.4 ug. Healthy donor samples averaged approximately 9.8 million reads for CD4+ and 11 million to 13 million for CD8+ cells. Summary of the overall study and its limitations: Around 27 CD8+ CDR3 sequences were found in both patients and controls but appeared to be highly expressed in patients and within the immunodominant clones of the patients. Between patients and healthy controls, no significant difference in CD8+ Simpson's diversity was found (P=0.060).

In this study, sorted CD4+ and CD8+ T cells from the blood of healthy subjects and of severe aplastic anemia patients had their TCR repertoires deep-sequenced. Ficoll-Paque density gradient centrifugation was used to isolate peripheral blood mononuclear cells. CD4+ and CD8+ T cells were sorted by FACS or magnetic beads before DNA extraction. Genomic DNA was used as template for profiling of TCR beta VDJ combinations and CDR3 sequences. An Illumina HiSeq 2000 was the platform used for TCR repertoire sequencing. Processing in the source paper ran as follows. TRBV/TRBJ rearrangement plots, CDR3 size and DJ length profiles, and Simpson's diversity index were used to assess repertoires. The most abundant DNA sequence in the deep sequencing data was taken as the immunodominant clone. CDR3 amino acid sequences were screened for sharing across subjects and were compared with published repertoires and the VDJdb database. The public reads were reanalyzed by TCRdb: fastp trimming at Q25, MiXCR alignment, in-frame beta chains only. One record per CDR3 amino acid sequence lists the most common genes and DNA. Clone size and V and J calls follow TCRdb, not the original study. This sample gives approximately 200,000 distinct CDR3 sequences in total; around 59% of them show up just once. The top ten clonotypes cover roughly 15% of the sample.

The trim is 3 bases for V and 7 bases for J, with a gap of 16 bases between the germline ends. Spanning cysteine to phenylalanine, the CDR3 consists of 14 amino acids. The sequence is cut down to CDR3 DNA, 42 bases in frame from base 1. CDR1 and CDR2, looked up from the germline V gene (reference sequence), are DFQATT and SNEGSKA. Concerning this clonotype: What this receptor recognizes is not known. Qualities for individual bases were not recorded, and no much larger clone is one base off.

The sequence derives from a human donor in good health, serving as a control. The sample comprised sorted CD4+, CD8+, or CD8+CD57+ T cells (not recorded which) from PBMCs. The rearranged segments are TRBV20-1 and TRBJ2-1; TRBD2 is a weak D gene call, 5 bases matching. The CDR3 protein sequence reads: CSASRELVFNEQFF. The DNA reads TGCAGTGCTAGTCGGGAACTAGTATTTAATGAGCAGTTCTTC.